These T cell receptor beta chains were read from a single sample in a study of tumor and adjacent non-tumor tissue in lung cancer. TCRdb reprocessed the multiplex PCR reads via MiXCR and lists one record per CDR3 protein. Of about 93,000 distinct CDR3 sequences listed, around 71% are singletons. The sample comprised lung tumor tissue. Receptors were obtained from a man aged 60 to 69 with non-small cell lung cancer. The CDR3 runs from the conserved cysteine through the conserved F or W. A D gene is named only where the DNA matches it firmly. A clone size is listed for some rows: how often the clone was seen (once, few, many), or a class if it is expanded.

clone_size | d_call | j_call | v_call | cdr3_length | cdr3_nt | cdr3_aa
- | - | TRBJ1-3 | TRBV6-1 | 15 | TGTGCCAGCAGTTTGCCGGGACCGGCTGGAAACGCCATATATTTT | CASSLPGPAGNAIYF
- | - | TRBJ2-1 | TRBV29-1 | 16 | TGCAGCGCTAACGAGGCCACACAGGGTGGCACGGGTGAGCAGCTATTC | CSANEATQGGTGEQLF
- | - | TRBJ1-5 | TRBV4-1 | 16 | TGCGCCAGCAGCCAAACCCCAGTAGGTAGCAATCAGCCTCAGCATTTT | CASSQTPVGSNQPQHF
- | - | TRBJ2-5 | TRBV11-1 | 16 | TGTGCCAGCAGCTCAGGAGTCGGACAGAAAGAAGAGACCCAGTACTTC | CASSSGVGQKEETQYF
many | TRBD2 | TRBJ2-1 | TRBV6-2/TRBV6-3 | 14 | TGTGCCAGCAGTTCCAAAGCGGGAGTTGGGGAGCAGTTCTTC | CASSSKAGVGEQFF
- | - | TRBJ1-5 | TRBV6-6 | 13 | TGTACCAGCAGTTTGGTTGAAAATCAGCCCCGGCATTTT | CTSSLVENQPRHF
- | - | TRBJ1-2 | TRBV6-2/TRBV6-3 | 14 | TGTGCCAGCAGTTACACCGGGACCTCCTATGGCTGCACCTTC | CASSYTGTSYGCTF
- | - | TRBJ2-1 | TRBV6-6 | 15 | TGTACCAGCACGATTCTGGGGAGCTCCTACAATGAGCAGTTCTTC | CTSTILGSSYNEQFF
- | - | TRBJ2-2 | TRBV11-2 | 15 | TGTGTCAGCACCAACAGGGTAACGAACACCGGGGAGCTGTTTTTT | CVSTNRVTNTGELFF
- | - | TRBJ2-2 | TRBV4-1 | 16 | TGCGCCAACAGCCAAGAACCCGGCAGGGCGGACGGGGAGCTGTCTTTT | CANSQEPGRADGELSF
few | TRBD2 | TRBJ2-7 | TRBV7-9 | 15 | TGTGCCAGCAGCTTAGACCGCGGGGGCTCCTACGAGCAGTACTTC | CASSLDRGGSYEQYF
- | TRBD1 | TRBJ2-7 | TRBV5-5 | 18 | TGTGCCAGCAGTTCGGCGGCAATAACCGGGACAGGGGGTAGCGAACAGTACTTC | CASSSAAITGTGGSEQYF
- | - | TRBJ2-1 | TRBV12-3/TRBV12-4 | 12 | TGTGCCAGTAGTTTTCGTTCCTATGAGCAGTTCTTC | CASSFRSYEQFF
- | - | TRBJ2-4 | TRBV6-5 | 16 | TGTGCCAGCAGTTTCTCGAGCAGGGGAGCCAAAAACATTCAGTGCTTC | CASSFSSRGAKNIQCF
many | - | TRBJ1-1 | TRBV6-4 | 16 | TGTGCCAGCAGTGACCCACGAAGGCCGGTGAACACTGAAGCTTTCTTT | CASSDPRRPVNTEAFF
- | - | TRBJ2-1 | TRBV4-2 | 15 | TGTGCTAGCAGCCAAGAGGTAACGGGCCACAATGAGCAGTTCTTC | CASSQEVTGHNEQFF
- | - | TRBJ2-1 | TRBV12-3/TRBV12-4 | 15 | TGTGCCAGCAAAGAGGAGGACAGCTCCTACTACGAGCAGTTGTTC | CASKEEDSSYYEQLF
many | - | TRBJ2-5 | TRBV11-2 | 17 | TGTGCCAGCAGCTTCCAAGCCCCGCCAGATCCTATAGAGACCCAGTACTTC | CASSFQAPPDPIETQYF
- | - | TRBJ2-2 | TRBV28 | 11 | TGTGTCAGTCTCTACACCGGGGAGCTGTTTTTT | CVSLYTGELFF
many | - | TRBJ2-5 | TRBV6-2/TRBV6-3 | 17 | TGTGCCAGCAGTTACAAGTTTGGGCAGGGTGGCGAAGAGACCCAGTACTTC | CASSYKFGQGGEETQYF
few | TRBD1 | TRBJ2-1 | TRBV10-3 | 14 | TGTGCCATCAGTGATGGGCAGGGGGAAAATGAGCAGTTCTTC | CAISDGQGENEQFF
- | - | TRBJ1-1 | TRBV29-1 | 12 | TGCAGCGCCGTAGTGAACCCTCTAGAAGCTTTCTTT | CSAVVNPLEAFF
- | - | TRBJ1-5 | TRBV12-3/TRBV12-4 | 12 | TGTGCCAGCTATTTAGGGAATCAGCCCCAGCATTTT | CASYLGNQPQHF
- | TRBD2 | TRBJ2-1 | TRBV4-3 | 17 | TGCGTAAGCAGCCATGATCCAGCGGGAGGCGCCATTGATGAGCAGTTCTTC | CVSSHDPAGGAIDEQFF
- | - | TRBJ2-5 | TRBV6-1 | 14 | TGTGCCAGCAGTCGGATAGGGACACAAGAGACACAGTACTTC | CASSRIGTQETQYF
- | - | TRBJ1-5 | TRBV4-1 | 16 | TGCGCCTGCAGCCAAGCCGGGGGTGGGAGCAATCGGCCCCAGCATTTT | CACSQAGGGSNRPQHF
- | - | TRBJ2-2 | TRBV11-1 | 13 | TGTGCAAGCAGCTTTGAAGTGACCGAGGAGCTGTTTTTT | CASSFEVTEELFF
many | TRBD2 | TRBJ2-7 | TRBV4-2 | 15 | TGTGCCAGCAGCCAAGGGGCTAGCGGGAACTACGAGCAGTACTTC | CASSQGASGNYEQYF
- | - | TRBJ2-4 | TRBV6-1 | 13 | TGTGCCAGCACGCGGGTAGTCAAAAACATTCAGTACTTC | CASTRVVKNIQYF
few | TRBD1 | TRBJ1-5 | TRBV12-3/TRBV12-4 | 17 | TGTGCCAGCAGTCTCGGGACAGGAGGGGGTAGCTATCAGCCCCAGCATTTT | CASSLGTGGGSYQPQHF
- | TRBD2 | TRBJ2-2 | TRBV12-3/TRBV12-4 | 15 | TGTGCCAGCCTAGGAGAGGCGGGAGTACCCGGGGAGCTGTTTTTT | CASLGEAGVPGELFF
- | - | TRBJ2-6 | TRBV12-3/TRBV12-4 | 16 | TGTGCCAGCAGTCCAAATGGCCTGGTTGGGGCCAACATCCTGACTTTC | CASSPNGLVGANILTF
- | TRBD1 | TRBJ2-7 | TRBV10-3 | 14 | TGTGCCATCAGCCTTCAGACAGGGTCAGGTGAGCAGTACTTC | CAISLQTGSGEQYF
- | - | TRBJ1-2 | TRBV4-1 | 15 | TGCGCCAGCATCCAAGATCGGAGGGTTGGCTATGGCCACACCTTC | CASIQDRRVGYGHTF
- | TRBD1 | TRBJ2-5 | TRBV4-2 | 15 | TGTGCCAGCAGCCAAGACCGGGACAGACTAGAGACCCAGTACTTC | CASSQDRDRLETQYF